This TCR beta chain stems from a study of CD8 T cells in Susac syndrome. Turning to the study itself: Intravenous immunoglobulin alone or corticosteroids were being given to patients with Susac syndrome at blood draw, unless they were therapy-naive.

Germline CDR1 SGHTA, CDR2 FQGNSA. Trimming took off 6 bases at V and 10 bases at J, with 16 bases between the two ends. This CDR3 spans 14 amino acids. The study, taken as a whole, reports: The CD4+ T cell repertoire of patients with Susac syndrome showed no detectable clonal expansion.

Random hexamers were used to reverse transcribe the RNA input (about 0.5 to 1 ug). It was immunoSEQ multiplex PCR that amplified TCR beta CDR3 across 54 Vbeta and 13 Jbeta. TCRdb re-called the immunoSEQ multiplex PCR reads through MiXCR, storing one row per CDR3 protein. The sample contains around 200,000 distinct CDR3 sequences, roughly 94% of which appear only once. Details on this clonotype: What it binds is unknown.

Patients with Susac syndrome met diagnostic criteria that were recently defined for definite or probable disease. Sequenced: CD4+ T cells from PBMCs. This TCR derives from a human donor with Susac syndrome. This sequence joins TRBV7-2 and TRBJ1-6; possibly TRBD1 for D (6 bases). The DNA of the CDR3 is TGTGCCAGCAGGACAGGAACTGATGCGTCACCCCTCCACTTT. Translated: CASRTGTDASPLHF.